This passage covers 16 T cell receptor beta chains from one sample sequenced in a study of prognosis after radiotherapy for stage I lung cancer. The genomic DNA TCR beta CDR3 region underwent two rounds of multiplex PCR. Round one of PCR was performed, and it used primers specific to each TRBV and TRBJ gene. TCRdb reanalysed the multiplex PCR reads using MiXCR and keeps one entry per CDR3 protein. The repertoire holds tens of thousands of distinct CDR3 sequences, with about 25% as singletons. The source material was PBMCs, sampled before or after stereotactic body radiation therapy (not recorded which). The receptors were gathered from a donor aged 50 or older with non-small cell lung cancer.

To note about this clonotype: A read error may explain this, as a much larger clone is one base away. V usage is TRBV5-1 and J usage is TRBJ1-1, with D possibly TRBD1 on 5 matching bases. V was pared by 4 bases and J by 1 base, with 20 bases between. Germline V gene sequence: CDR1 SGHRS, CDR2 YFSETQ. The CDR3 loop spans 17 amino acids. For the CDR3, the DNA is TGCGCCAGCAGCCCTCAGGGAGCCCCGATCCAGAACACTGAAGCTTTCTTT. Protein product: CASSPQGAPIQNTEAFF.

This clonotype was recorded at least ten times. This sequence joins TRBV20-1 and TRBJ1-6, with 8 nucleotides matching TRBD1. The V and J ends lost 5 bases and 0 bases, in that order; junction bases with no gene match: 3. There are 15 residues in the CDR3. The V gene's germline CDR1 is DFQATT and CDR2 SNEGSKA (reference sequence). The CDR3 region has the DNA TGCAGTGCTGGGGACAGGAGCTCCTATAATTCACCCCTCCACTTT. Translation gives CSAGDRSSYNSPLHF.

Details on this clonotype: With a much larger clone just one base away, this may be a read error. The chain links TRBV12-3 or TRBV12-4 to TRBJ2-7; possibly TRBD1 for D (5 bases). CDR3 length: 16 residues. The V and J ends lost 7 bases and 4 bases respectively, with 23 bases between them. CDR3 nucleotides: TGTGCCAGCAACATGAACCAGGGATGGAGACCTTACGAGCAGTACTTC. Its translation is CASNMNQGWRPYEQYF.

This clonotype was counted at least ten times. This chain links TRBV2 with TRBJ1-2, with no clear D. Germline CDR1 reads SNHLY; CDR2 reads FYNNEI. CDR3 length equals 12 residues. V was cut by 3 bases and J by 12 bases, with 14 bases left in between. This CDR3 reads CASSDGVIGHTF. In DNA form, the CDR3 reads TGTGCCAGCAGTGACGGGGTAATAGGTCACACCTTC.

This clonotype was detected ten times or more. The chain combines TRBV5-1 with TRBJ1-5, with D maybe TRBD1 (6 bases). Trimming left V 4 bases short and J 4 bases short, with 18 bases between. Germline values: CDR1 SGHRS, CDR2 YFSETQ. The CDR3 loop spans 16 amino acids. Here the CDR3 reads CASSAGGGTANQPQHF. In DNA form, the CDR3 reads TGCGCCAGCAGCGCTGGAGGGGGGACTGCAAATCAGCCCCAGCATTTT.

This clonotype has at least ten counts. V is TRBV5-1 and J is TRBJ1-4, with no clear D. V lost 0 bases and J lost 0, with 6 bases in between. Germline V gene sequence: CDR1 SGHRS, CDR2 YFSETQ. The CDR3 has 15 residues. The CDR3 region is CASSLGHSTNEKLFF. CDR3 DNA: TGCGCCAGCAGCTTGGGACACTCAACTAATGAAAAACTGTTTTTT.

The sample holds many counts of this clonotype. DNA for the CDR3: TGTGCCAGCAGTATCGGGCAGGGAGGGGAGCTGTTTTTT. As protein: CASSIGQGGELFF. The chain has TRBV12-3 or TRBV12-4 and TRBJ2-2, with D possibly matching TRBD1 (5 bases). The CDR3 has 13 residues. Trimming removed 5 bases at V and 8 bases at J, with 12 bases between.

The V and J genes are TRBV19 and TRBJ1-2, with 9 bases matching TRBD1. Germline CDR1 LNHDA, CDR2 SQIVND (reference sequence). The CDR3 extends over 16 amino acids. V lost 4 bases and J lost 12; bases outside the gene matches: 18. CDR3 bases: TGTGCCAGTAGTACCCGGGACAGGGTCTCCCTCTATGGAAACACCTTC. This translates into CASSTRDRVSLYGNTF.

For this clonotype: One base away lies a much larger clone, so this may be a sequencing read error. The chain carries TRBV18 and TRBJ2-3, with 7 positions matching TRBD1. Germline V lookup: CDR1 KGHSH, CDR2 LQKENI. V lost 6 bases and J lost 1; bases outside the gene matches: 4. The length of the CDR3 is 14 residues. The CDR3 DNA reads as TGTGCCAGCTCCTTGGACAGGTGCACAGATACGCAGTATTTT. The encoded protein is CASSLDRCTDTQYF.

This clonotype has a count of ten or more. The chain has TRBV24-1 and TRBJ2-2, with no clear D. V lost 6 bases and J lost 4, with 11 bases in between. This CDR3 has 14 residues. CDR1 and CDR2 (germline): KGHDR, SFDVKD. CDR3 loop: CATSQPASTGELFF. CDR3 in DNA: TGTGCCACCAGTCAGCCGGCTTCCACCGGGGAGCTGTTTTTT.

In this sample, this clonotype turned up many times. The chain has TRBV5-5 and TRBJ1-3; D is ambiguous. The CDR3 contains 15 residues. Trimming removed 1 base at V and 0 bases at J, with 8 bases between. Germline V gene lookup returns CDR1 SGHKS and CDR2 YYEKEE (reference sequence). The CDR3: CASSLQAASGNTIYF. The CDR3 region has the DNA TGTGCCAGCAGCTTGCAGGCCGCCTCTGGAAACACCATATATTTT.

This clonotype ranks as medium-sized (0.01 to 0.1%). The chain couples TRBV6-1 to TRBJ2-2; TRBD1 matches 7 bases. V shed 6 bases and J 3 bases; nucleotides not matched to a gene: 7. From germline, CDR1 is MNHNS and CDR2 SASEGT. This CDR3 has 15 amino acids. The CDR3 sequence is CASRETGKDTGELFF. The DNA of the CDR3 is TGTGCCAGCAGGGAGACAGGGAAGGACACCGGGGAGCTGTTTTTT.

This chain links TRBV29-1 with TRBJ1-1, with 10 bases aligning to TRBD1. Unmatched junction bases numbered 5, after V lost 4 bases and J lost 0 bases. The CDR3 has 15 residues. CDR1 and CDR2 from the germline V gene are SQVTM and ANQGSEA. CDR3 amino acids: CSVVGTGALNTEAFF. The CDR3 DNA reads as TGCAGCGTTGTAGGGACAGGGGCTTTGAACACTGAAGCTTTCTTT. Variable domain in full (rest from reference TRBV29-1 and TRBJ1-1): SAVISQKPSRDICQRGTSLTIQCQVDSQVTMMFWYRQQPGQSLTLIATANQGSEATYESGFVIDKFPISRPNLTFSTLTVSNMSPEDSSIYLCSVVGTGALNTEAFFGQGTRLTVV.

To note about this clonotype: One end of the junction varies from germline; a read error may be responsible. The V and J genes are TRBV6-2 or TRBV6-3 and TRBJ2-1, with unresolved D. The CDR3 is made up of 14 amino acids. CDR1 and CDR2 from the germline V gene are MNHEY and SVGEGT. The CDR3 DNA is TGTGCCACCAGTCCCCGGACCGCTTTTGGTGAGCAGTTCTTC. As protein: CATSPRTAFGEQFF.

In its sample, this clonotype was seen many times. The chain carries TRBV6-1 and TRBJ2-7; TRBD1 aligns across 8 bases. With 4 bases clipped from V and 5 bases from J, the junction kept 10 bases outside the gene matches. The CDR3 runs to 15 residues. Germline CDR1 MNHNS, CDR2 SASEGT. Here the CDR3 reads CASSAAGTGIHEQYF. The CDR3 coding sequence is TGTGCCAGCAGTGCGGCCGGGACAGGAATCCACGAGCAGTACTTC.

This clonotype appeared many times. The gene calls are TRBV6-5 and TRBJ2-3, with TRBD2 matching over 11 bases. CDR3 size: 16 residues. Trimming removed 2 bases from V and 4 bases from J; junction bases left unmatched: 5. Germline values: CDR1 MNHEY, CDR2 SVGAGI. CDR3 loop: CASSYRLAGGSDTQYF. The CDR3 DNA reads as TGTGCCAGCAGTTACAGGCTAGCGGGGGGCTCAGATACGCAGTATTTT.